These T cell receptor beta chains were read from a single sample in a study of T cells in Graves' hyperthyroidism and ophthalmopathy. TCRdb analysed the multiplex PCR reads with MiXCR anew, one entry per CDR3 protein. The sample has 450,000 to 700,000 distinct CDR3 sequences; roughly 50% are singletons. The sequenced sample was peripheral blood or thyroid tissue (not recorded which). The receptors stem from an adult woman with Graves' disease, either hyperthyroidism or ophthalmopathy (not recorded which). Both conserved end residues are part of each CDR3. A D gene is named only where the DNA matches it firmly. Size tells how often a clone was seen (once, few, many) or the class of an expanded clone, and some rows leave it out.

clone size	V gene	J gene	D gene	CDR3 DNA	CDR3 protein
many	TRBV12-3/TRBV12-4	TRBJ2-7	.	TGTGCCAGCAGCCCACAGGGCGGGTGGGGCTACGAGCAGTACTTC	CASSPQGGWGYEQYF
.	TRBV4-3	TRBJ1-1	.	TGCGCCAGCAGCCAAGGACATACCTGGAGGACTGAAGCTTTCTTT	CASSQGHTWRTEAFF
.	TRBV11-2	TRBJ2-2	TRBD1	TGTGCCAGCAGCACGGACAGGGTTTCGAACACCGGGGAGCTGTTTTTT	CASSTDRVSNTGELFF
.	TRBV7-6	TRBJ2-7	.	TGTGCCAGCAGCTTAGTCCATTCTGCCGCTGGTTACGAGCAGTACTTC	CASSLVHSAAGYEQYF
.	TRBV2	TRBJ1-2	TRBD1	TGTGCCAGCAGTTCGACAGGGGAAGGGAACACCTTC	CASSSTGEGNTF
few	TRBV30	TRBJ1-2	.	TGTGCCTGGAGTCGTATTCAGACAGGCCCTTATCTGCTTGGCTACACCTTC	CAWSRIQTGPYLLGYTF
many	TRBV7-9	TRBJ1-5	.	TGTGCCAGCAGCTTAAGGCGGAAAGTTGGGCCCCAGCATTTT	CASSLRRKVGPQHF
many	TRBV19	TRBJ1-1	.	TGTGCCAGTAGTCTGGAGGCGGACACTGAAGCTTTCTTT	CASSLEADTEAFF
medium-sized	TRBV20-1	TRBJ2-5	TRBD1	TGCAGTGCGTGGGACAGGGGAGGCCAAGAGACCCAGTACTTC	CSAWDRGGQETQYF
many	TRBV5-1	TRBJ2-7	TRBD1	TGCGCCAGCAGTCAAAGACAGGGATACGAGCAGTACTTC	CASSQRQGYEQYF
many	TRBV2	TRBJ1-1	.	TGTGCCAGCAGCGTAATGCTCGAGAACACTGAAGCTTTCTTT	CASSVMLENTEAFF
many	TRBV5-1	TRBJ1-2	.	TGCGCCAGCCGGTCAGATTCGTATGGCTACACCTTC	CASRSDSYGYTF
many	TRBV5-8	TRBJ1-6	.	TGTGCCAGCAGCTTGGACAGGTCTCCCCTCCACTTT	CASSLDRSPLHF
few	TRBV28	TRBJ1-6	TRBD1	TGTGCCAGCAGTCCGACAGGGAATCATTCACCCCTCCACTTT	CASSPTGNHSPLHF
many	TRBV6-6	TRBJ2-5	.	TGTGCCAGCAGCCTAACAATCACTAACAAAGAGACCCAGTACTTC	CASSLTITNKETQYF
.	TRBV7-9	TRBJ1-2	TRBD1	TGTGCCAGCAGGCCGGGACAGGGTCAAGAGACGAATGGCTACACCTTC	CASRPGQGQETNGYTF
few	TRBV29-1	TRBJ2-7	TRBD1	TGCAGCGTTGAAGCTGGGGACAGGGAAGGTGGCCCCTACGAGCAGTACTTC	CSVEAGDREGGPYEQYF
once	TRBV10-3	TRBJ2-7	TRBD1	TGTGCCACCAGTGACCCCGGGACAGGGGTCGACGAGCAGTACTTC	CATSDPGTGVDEQYF
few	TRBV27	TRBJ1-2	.	TGTGCCAGCAGTCCTGGGACTTTATATGGCTACACCTTC	CASSPGTLYGYTF
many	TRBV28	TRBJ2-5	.	TGTGCCAGCAGTGCAGTATTCCAAGAGACCCAGTACTTC	CASSAVFQETQYF
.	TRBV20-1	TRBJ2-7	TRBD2	TGCAGTGCTAGGACTAGCGGGAAGGAGACCGGGGAGCTGTACTTC	CSARTSGKETGELYF
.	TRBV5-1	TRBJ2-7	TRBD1	TGCGCCAGCAGCACCTCGGACAGGGGTCACGAGCAGTACTTC	CASSTSDRGHEQYF
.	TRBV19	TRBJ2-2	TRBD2	TGTGCCGCCGGACTAGCGGAGAACACCGGGGAGCTGTTTTTT	CAAGLAENTGELFF
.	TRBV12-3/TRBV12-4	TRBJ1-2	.	TGTGCCAGCAGTTCCTTCTTTGGCTACACCTTC	CASSSFFGYTF
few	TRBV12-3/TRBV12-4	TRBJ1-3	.	TGTGCCAGCAACTCGGACAGCTCTGGAAACACCATATATTTT	CASNSDSSGNTIYF
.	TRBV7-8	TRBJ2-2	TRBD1	TGTGCCAGCAGCGGGACAGCTGTCGTCCGAGCCGGGGAGCTGTTTTTT	CASSGTAVVRAGELFF
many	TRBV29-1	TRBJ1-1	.	TGCAGCGTTGTGGCGGACAGTGTCACTGAAGCTTTCTTT	CSVVADSVTEAFF
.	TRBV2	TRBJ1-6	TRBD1	TGTGCCAGCAGTTGGGGGGACAGCAATTCACCCCTCCACTTT	CASSWGDSNSPLHF
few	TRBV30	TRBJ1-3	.	TGTGCCTGGAACGACAGAGCTGGAAACACCATATATTTT	CAWNDRAGNTIYF
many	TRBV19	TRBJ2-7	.	TGTGCCAGTAGCGACCTAGCAGGGAGCGAGCAGTACTTC	CASSDLAGSEQYF
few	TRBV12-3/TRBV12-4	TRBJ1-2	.	TGTGCCATCAGTGATCCAAGGGGTGGGAACTATGGCTACACCTTC	CAISDPRGGNYGYTF
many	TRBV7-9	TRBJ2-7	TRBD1	TGTGCCAGCAGCTTTGGACAGGGGGCTGATGGGCAGTACTTC	CASSFGQGADGQYF
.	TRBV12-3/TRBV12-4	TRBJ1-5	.	TGTGCCAGCAGTTTGGGGTTTGCTAGCAATCAGCCCCAGCATTTT	CASSLGFASNQPQHF
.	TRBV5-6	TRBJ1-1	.	TGTGCCAGCAGCTTCTGGGACTTCTTTAAGTCGGGCACTGAAGCTTTCTTT	CASSFWDFFKSGTEAFF
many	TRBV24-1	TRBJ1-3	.	TGTGCCACCAGTGATTTGAAGGGGTTCCCTCGCTCTGGAAACACCATATATTTT	CATSDLKGFPRSGNTIYF
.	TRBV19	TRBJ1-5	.	TGTGCCAGTAGTATTGACGGGAGGGCCTCGAAGCAAGAGACCCAGCATTTT	CASSIDGRASKQETQHF
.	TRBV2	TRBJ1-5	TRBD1	TGTGCCAGCAGTGAATCTAGGGACAGCAATAGCAATCAGCCCCAGCATTTT	CASSESRDSNSNQPQHF
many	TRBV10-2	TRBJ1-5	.	TGCGCCAGCAGGACAGCCCAAAATCAGCCCCAGCATTTT	CASRTAQNQPQHF
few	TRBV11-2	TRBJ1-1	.	TGTGCCAGCAGCCGAAATACTCGGGACTACCTGGTGACTTTCTTT	CASSRNTRDYLVTFF